This T cell receptor beta chain was captured by sequencing in a study of a mutant IDH1 vaccine in newly diagnosed glioma. Study background: Onset of vaccination occurred 4-6 weeks following radiotherapy alone, or with temozolomide cycles. Mean patient age was approximately 39 years; around 62% were male and about 40% female. Held at week 35, visit V12 was the safety follow-up, and visit V13 followed at week 47.

Libraries were prepared by immunoSEQ multiplex PCR; TCRdb keeps only in-frame clonotypes and omits some of them. Here the sample spans roughly 43,000 clones, approximately 86% being singletons. This clone was detected only a few times. Its target is unknown. Germline CDR1 SGHRS, CDR2 YFSETQ. CDR3 length: 13 residues. The V end was cut by 7 bases, the J end by 1 base, with 8 bases between. Stated time point: week 47, end of study. Every single dose of the vaccine, 300 ug of mutant IDH1 20-mer peptide, came with topical imiquimod. Astrocytomas found in donors were new, WHO grade 3 or 4, IDH1-mutant and ATRX-lost.

This receptor was taken from a man aged 18 to 29 with glioma. Some clones in this sample may be carry-over from other donors' samples. J is TRBJ2-2 and V is TRBV5-1, with no clear D. Material: PBMCs, obtained from a glioma patient whose treatment included an IDH1 peptide vaccine. CDR3 amino acids: CASRRGNTGELFF. The DNA for the CDR3 is TGCGCCAGCCGCCGCGGGAACACCGGGGAGCTGTTTTTT.